A selection of T cell receptor beta chains follows, all from one sample in a study of cytomegalovirus exposure and HLA in healthy donors. The protocol was immunoSEQ multiplex PCR, while the TCRdb copy is restricted to in-frame clones and leaves out a portion. Here the sample spans 70,000 or so clones, about 74% being singletons. Material: PBMCs. The receptors were sampled from a woman aged 55-70 years in good health and CMV-seropositive. CDR3s leave out the opening cysteine and the closing phenylalanine or tryptophan. Where a row states a size, it is once, few, many or the class of an expanded clone; other rows omit it.

cdr3_length j_call v_call clone_size cdr3_aa
9 TRBJ2-7 TRBV29-1 NA SVGAGWEQY
11 TRBJ1-5 TRBV6-1 few ASRTTGNHPQH
11 TRBJ2-2 TRBV6-5 once ASSHVAAGELF
14 TRBJ2-1 TRBV27 NA ASRRDRGRSYNEQF
12 TRBJ1-2 TRBV7-9 NA ASSSGGGDYGYT
13 TRBJ2-7 TRBV19 NA ASSKDGQGLYEQY
12 TRBJ1-2 TRBV6-1 NA ASSEAGGMDGYT
10 TRBJ2-3 TRBV2 once ASRDWADTQY
12 TRBJ2-4 TRBV4-1 few ASSQVQGKNIQY
13 TRBJ2-1 TRBV11-3 NA ASGRRLAGVEEQF
14 TRBJ2-1 TRBV9 NA ASSPRAAGAYNEQF
13 TRBJ2-7 TRBV11-3 NA ASSLGPSQGYEQY